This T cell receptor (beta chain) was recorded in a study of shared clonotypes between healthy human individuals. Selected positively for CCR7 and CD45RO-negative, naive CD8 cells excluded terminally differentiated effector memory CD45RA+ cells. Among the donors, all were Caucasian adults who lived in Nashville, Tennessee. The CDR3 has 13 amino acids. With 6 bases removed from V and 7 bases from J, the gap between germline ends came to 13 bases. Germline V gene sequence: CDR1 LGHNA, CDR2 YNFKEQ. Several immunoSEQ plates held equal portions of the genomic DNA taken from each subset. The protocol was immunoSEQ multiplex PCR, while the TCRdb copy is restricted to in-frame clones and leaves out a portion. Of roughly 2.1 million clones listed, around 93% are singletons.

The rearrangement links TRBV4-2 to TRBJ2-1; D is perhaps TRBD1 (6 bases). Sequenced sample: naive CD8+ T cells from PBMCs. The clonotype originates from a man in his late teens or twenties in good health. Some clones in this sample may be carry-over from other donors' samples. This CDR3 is CASRSDRGNEQFF. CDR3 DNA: TGTGCCAGCAGATCGGACAGAGGGAATGAGCAGTTCTTC.